The text below deals with one T cell receptor beta chain. Its antigen has not been determined. No qualities accompany the bases; no much larger clone lies one base away. TCRbeta CDR3 regions were amplified from genomic DNA using the immunoSEQ Assay, a bias-controlled multiplex PCR. On the study's bioinformatics: Nucleated cell counts per sample were estimated from amplification of reference gene primers within the assay. To quantify the absolute abundance of each unique TCRbeta CDR3 rearrangement, sequence reads were collapsed and filtered. For each sample, productive Simpson clonality was calculated as the square root of Simpson's diversity index across productive rearrangements. Entries here come from immuneACCESS through TCRdb and include only in-frame sequences with V and J called. Some clones fail to appear in such tables; in the studies checked, an unresolved V gene covers under half of the shortfall, and the cause of the remainder is unknown. V and J calls and clone size are as listed in that table; D and trimming were resolved from the DNA. Across this sample there are 250,000 or so clones, with 75% to 95% seen only once. The leading ten clones occupy about 3% of the sample.

CDR3 length: 14 amino acids, cysteine to phenylalanine. Just the 42-base CDR3 DNA is kept, in frame starting at base 1. The V end loses 5 bases and the J end loses 6 bases, and a stretch of 13 bases separates them. From the germline V gene, CDR1 is MNHEY and CDR2 is SVGAGI. These data are taken from a study of blood T cell repertoires in COVID-19 (TCRdb year 2020). Background on the whole study: The collaborator samples originated in the United States, Italy and Spain and spanned the acute and convalescent phases of COVID-19. The material from the prospective study consisted of cDNA or gDNA derived from T cells, B-cell-depleted T cells, or PBMCs. The dataset comprised deeply sampled blood TCRbeta repertoires from subjects exposed to, actively infected with, or recovered from COVID-19. A freely available public database, intended as a resource for researchers studying the immune response to SARS-CoV-2, is where the repertoires were released. Samples were obtained from the ongoing ImmuneRACE study (first 160 participants) and from some 1,300 subjects provided by 6 global collaborators. Nearly every sample came with metadata listing a de-identified subject ID, COVID-19 status, age in years and sex. HLA class I and class II types, where available, came from metadata supplied by the sample provider rather than from assay-based typing. Overall study outcomes, separate from this receptor: How much clinical and demographic metadata was included differed by source and by participant, and the metadata was provided uncurated.

Enrolling through a virtual design, the prospective study's participants ranged in age from about 18 to 89 years and lived across roughly 23 United States geographic areas. In the prospective study, cohorts were assigned on the basis of participant-reported clinical history obtained from a screening survey and a study questionnaire. Exposed participants had been in contact, within 2 weeks of entering the study, with a person who had a PCR-confirmed or clinician-diagnosed case of COVID-19. In the prospective study, mobile phlebotomists collected whole blood, serum and a nasopharyngeal or oropharyngeal swab from each participant. Additional blood draws and questionnaires over a roughly two-month period could optionally be provided by prospective study participants. Prospective study blood samples were shipped either frozen or at room temperature before DNA extraction.

The chain was built from TRBV6-5 and TRBJ2-2, with a tentative D gene TRBD1 over 6 matching bases. This TCR derives from a man aged 40-50 years who had been exposed to COVID-19. Sequencing was performed on PBMCs or T cells enriched from blood (not recorded which). The CDR3 reads CASSLRGGSGELFF. The nucleotide sequence reads TGTGCCAGCAGTCTCAGGGGTGGTTCCGGGGAGCTGTTTTTT.